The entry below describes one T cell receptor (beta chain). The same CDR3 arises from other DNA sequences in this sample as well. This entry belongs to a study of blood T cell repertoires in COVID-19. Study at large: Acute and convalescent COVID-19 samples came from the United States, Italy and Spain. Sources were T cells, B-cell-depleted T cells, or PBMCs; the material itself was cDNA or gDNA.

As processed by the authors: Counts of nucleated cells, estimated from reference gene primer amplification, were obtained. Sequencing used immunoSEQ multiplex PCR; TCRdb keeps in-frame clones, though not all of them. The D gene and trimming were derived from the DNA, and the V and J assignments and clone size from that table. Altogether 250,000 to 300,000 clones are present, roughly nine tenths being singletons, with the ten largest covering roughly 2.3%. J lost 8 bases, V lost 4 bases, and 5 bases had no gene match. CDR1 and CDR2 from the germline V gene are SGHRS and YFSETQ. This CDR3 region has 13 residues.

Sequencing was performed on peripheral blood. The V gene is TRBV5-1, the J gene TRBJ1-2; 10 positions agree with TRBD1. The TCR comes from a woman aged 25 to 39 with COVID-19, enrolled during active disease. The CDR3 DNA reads TGCGCCAGCAGCCTCGGACAGGGGGACGGCTACACCTTC. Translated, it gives CASSLGQGDGYTF.